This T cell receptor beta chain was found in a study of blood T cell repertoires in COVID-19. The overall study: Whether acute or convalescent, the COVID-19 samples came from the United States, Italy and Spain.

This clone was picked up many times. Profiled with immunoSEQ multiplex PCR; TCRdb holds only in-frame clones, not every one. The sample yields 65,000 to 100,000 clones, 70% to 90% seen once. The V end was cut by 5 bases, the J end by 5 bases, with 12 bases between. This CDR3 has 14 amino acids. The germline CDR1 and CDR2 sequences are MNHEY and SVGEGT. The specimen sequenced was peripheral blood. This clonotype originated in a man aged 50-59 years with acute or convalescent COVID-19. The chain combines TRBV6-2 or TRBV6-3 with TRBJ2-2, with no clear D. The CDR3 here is CASSLSFSTGELFF. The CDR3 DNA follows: TGTGCCAGCAGTCTCTCTTTTTCTACCGGGGAGCTGTTTTTT.